The clone carrying this T cell receptor beta chain was detected only a few times. Its antigen is not identified. This entry comes from a study of vaccination and CD4 T cells after COVID-19. The CDR3 runs to 15 residues. V lost 5 bases and J 5 bases, leaving 15 bases between the germline ends. Germline lookup yields CDR1 LNHDA and CDR2 SQIVND (reference sequence). Specified treatment: roughly ten-day PBMC culture with coronavirus spike peptide pools or control peptides (ViraFEST assay). The unexposed donor gave CD4+ T cells before the COVID-19 pandemic (2011-2018). An Oncomine TCR Beta short-read assay was used to sequence the DNA from cultured CD4+ T cells. MiXCR, run by TCRdb on the PCR reads, gives a single entry per CDR3 protein. Of 6,600 or so distinct CDR3 sequences in the sample, about a third were seen once.

The sequence was obtained from a human donor in good health. The gene calls are TRBV19 and TRBJ2-2; D perhaps matches TRBD1 (5 bases). Sequencing input: CD4+ T cells from blood, cultured in vitro. In DNA, the CDR3 is TGTGCCAGTAGTGTGGGCAGGGCAGGGACCGGGGAGCTGTTTTTT. Translating gives CASSVGRAGTGELFF.